This T cell receptor beta chain was found in a study of shared clonotypes between healthy human individuals. Whole-study findings and limits: An anticipated effect of sequencing depth on clonotype sharing among donors was recognized. Of the naive CD4 clonotypes, around 4.9% were shared across a handful of donors.

There are a few counts of this clone. Its antigen is as yet unknown. Other DNA sequences in this sample translate to the same CDR3. Here immunoSEQ multiplex PCR was the method, and the copy in TCRdb shows in-frame clones only, minus some. This table holds over a million clones, around 78% found once. Donors had no recently reported acute infections or vaccinations and were HIV-negative. From CD4+ cells came CD45RA+ naive and CD45RA-negative memory subsets. From germline, CDR1 is SGHAT and CDR2 FQNNGV. The CDR3 has 13 residues. V lost 3 bases, J lost 5 bases, and 8 bases lay in between. The specimen sequenced was memory CD4+ T cells from PBMCs. The subset was: CD45RA-negative fraction. This clonotype was obtained from a young man in good health. Some clones in this sample may be carry-over from other donors' samples. V is TRBV11-2 and J is TRBJ1-5; D uncertain. CDR3: CASSLVRDQPQHF. The CDR3 DNA reads as TGTGCCAGCAGCTTGGTGAGGGATCAGCCCCAGCATTTT.